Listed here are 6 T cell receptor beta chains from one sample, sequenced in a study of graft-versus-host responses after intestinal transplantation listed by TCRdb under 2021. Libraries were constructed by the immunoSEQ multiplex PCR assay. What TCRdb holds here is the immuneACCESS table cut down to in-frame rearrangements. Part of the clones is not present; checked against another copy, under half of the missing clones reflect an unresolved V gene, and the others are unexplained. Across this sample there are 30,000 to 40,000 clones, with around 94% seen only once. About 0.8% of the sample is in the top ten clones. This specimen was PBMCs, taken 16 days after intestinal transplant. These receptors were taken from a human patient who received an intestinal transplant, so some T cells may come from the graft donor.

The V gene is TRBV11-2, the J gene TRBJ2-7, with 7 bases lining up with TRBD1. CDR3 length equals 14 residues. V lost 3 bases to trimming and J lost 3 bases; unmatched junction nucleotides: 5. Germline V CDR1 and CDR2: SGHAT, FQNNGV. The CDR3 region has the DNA TGTGCCAGCAGCTTTTTTGGACAGGACTACGAGCAGTACTTC. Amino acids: CASSFFGQDYEQYF.

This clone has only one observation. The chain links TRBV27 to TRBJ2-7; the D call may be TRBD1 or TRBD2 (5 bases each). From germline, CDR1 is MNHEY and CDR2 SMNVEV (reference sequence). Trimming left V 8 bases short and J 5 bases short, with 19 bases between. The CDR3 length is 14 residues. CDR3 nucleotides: TGTGCCAGCGCAGGGACCGGCTCGCTCCACGAGCAGTACTTC. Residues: CASAGTGSLHEQYF.

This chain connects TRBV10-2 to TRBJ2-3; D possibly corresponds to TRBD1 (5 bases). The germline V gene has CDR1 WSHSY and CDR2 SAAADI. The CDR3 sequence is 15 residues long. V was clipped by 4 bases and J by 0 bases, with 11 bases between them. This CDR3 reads CASSGKDTSTDTQYF. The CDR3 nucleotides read TGCGCCAGCAGTGGTAAGGACACCAGCACAGATACGCAGTATTTT.

CDR3: CASSLGDYNEQFF. CDR3 nucleotide sequence: TGTGCCAGCAGCTTGGGTGACTACAATGAGCAGTTCTTC. The chain combines TRBV5-4 with TRBJ2-1; the D is unclear. The CDR3 length is 13 residues. V shed 0 bases and J shed 3 bases, with 4 bases lying between them. Germline V gene data show CDR1 as SGHNT and CDR2 as YYREEE (reference sequence).

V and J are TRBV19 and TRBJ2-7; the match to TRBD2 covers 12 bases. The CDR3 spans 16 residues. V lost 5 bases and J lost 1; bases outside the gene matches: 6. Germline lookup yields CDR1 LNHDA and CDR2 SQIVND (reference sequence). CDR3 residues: CASSSGTSGWSYEQYF. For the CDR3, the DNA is TGTGCCAGTAGTTCCGGGACTAGCGGGTGGTCCTACGAGCAGTACTTC.

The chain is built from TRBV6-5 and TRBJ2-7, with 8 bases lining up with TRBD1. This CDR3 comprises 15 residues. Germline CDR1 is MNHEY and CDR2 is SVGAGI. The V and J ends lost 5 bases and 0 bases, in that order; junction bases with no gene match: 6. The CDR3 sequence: CASSPTGEYSYEQYF. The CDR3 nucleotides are TGTGCCAGCAGTCCGACAGGGGAGTACTCCTACGAGCAGTACTTC.